This passage covers 15 T cell receptor beta chains from one sample sequenced in a study of T cell responses to AZD1222 COVID-19 vaccine. Measured with immunoSEQ multiplex PCR; TCRdb has only the in-frame clones, and not every one. The sample contains fewer than 85,000 clones, about 88% of which appear only once. The material sequenced was peripheral blood, taken 28 days after the second dose of the MenACWY control vaccine. All receptors come from an adult who received the MenACWY meningococcal vaccine as a control.

This CDR3 reads CASSRTEGETQYF. CDR3 in DNA: TGTGCCAGCAGCCGTACAGAGGGAGAGACCCAGTACTTC. V gene TRBV3-1 (or the pseudogene TRBV3-2) combines with J gene TRBJ2-5; D is possibly TRBD2 (5 bases). V was cut by 4 bases and J by 4 bases, with 10 bases left in between. Germline V CDR1 and CDR2: LGHDT, YNNKEL (reference sequence). The CDR3 totals 13 residues.

This clone came up a few times. V is TRBV2 and J is TRBJ2-5, with TRBD2 identical over 8 bases. There are 15 residues in the CDR3. The germline gives CDR1 SNHLY, CDR2 FYNNEI. The V gene end was trimmed by 1 base and the J gene end by 7 bases; junction bases not matched to a gene: 8. The CDR3 reads CASSEGLGTSATQYF. The CDR3 bases are TGTGCCAGCAGTGAAGGTCTCGGGACTAGTGCGACCCAGTACTTC.

The CDR3 is CASSPGKATNEKLFF. The DNA of the CDR3 is TGTGCCAGCAGCCCAGGGAAGGCAACTAATGAAAAACTGTTTTTT. The chain has TRBV7-2 and TRBJ1-4; D may be TRBD1 (5 bases). In germline, CDR1 is SGHTA, CDR2 FQGNSA. The length of the CDR3 is 15 residues. V was trimmed by 5 bases and J by 0 bases, leaving 10 bases between them.

The chain employs TRBV7-9 and TRBJ2-1; the D gene is possibly TRBD1 (5 bases). This CDR3 comprises 18 residues. Trimming pared 5 bases from V and 0 bases from J, leaving 20 bases between. CDR1 is SEHNR, CDR2 FQNEAQ, per germline (reference sequence). DNA for the CDR3: TGTGCCAGCAGCCCGCGCCCGCAGGGCTCGAGCTCCTACAATGAGCAGTTCTTC. Translated: CASSPRPQGSSSYNEQFF.

The rearrangement joins TRBV21-1 to TRBJ1-6; the table's D gene call, TRBD1, was not cross checked with the DNA. TRBV21-1 is designated a pseudogene. CDR3 length equals 15 residues. CDR3 loop: CASSTTGESNSPLHF. In nucleotides, the CDR3 is TGTGCCAGCAGCACCACAGGGGAATCTAATTCACCCCTCCACTTT.

The chain uses TRBV19 and TRBJ1-6; TRBD1 matches 8 bases. This CDR3 comprises 12 residues. V lost 4 bases to trimming and J lost 15 bases; unmatched junction nucleotides: 5. Germline lookup yields CDR1 LNHDA and CDR2 SQIVND (reference sequence). The CDR3 here is CASSTEQGVLHF. DNA of the CDR3: TGTGCCAGTAGTACGGAACAGGGGGTCCTCCACTTT. Filled out from reference TRBV19 and TRBJ1-6, the complete variable domain reads DGGITQSPKYLFRKEGQNVTLSCEQNLNHDAMYWYRQDPGQGLRLIYYSQIVNDFQKGDIAEGYSVSREKKESFPLTVTSAQKNPTAFYLCASSTEQGVLHFGNGTRLTVT.

This clone came up a few times. The chain combines TRBV5-4 with TRBJ2-2; 10 bases agree with TRBD1. The CDR3 is made up of 15 amino acids. Germline loops: CDR1 SGHNT, CDR2 YYREEE (reference sequence). V was clipped by 5 bases and J by 6 bases; unmatched bases: 7. The chain's CDR3 is CASRAGTGDPGELFF. The CDR3 bases are TGTGCCAGCAGGGCCGGGACAGGGGATCCCGGGGAGCTGTTTTTT.

V usage is TRBV4-2 and J usage is TRBJ2-7, with 7 bases matching TRBD2. V shed 0 bases and J 6 bases; nucleotides not matched to a gene: 11. The germline V gene has CDR1 LGHNA and CDR2 YNFKEQ. The CDR3 has 16 residues. The CDR3 loop is CASSQEGASGAVEQYF. The CDR3 DNA reads TGTGCCAGCAGCCAAGAAGGGGCCAGCGGGGCTGTCGAGCAGTACTTC.

The chain recombines TRBV12-3 or TRBV12-4 with TRBJ2-1, with D hard to call. This CDR3 has 12 amino acids. Trimming shortened V by 3 bases and J by 7 bases, and 7 bases separated the two germline ends. CDR3 region: CASSFQVNEQFF. Written as DNA, the CDR3 is TGTGCCAGCAGTTTCCAGGTTAATGAGCAGTTCTTC.

The chain joins TRBV4-3 to TRBJ1-2; the D gene is possibly TRBD1 (5 bases). V was pared by 4 bases and J by 2 bases, with 14 bases between. Germline-derived CDR1 and CDR2 are LGHNA and YSLEER. This CDR3 region has 15 residues. CDR3: CASSPQAGENYGYTF. CDR3 nucleotide sequence: TGCGCCAGCAGCCCGCAGGCGGGGGAGAACTATGGCTACACCTTC.

This clone was picked up a small number of times. The chain is built from TRBV28 and TRBJ1-1; D perhaps matches TRBD1 (5 bases). V lost 5 bases and J lost 6, with 16 bases in between. Germline V gives CDR1 MDHEN, CDR2 SYDVKM. The CDR3 has 14 amino acids. This chain's CDR3 is CASSPSEGGAEAFF. DNA for the CDR3: TGTGCCAGCAGTCCCTCGGAGGGAGGGGCTGAAGCTTTCTTT.

V is TRBV5-6 and J is TRBJ2-7, with TRBD1 identical over 10 bases. Unmatched junction bases numbered 14, after V lost 4 bases and J lost 1 base. The CDR3 is 18 residues long. Germline lookup yields CDR1 SGHDT and CDR2 YYEEEE. Here the CDR3 reads CASSPRRDRGSWSYEQYF. CDR3 nucleotide sequence: TGTGCCAGCAGCCCCCGCCGGGACAGGGGTAGTTGGTCCTACGAGCAGTACTTC. Drawing the rest from reference TRBV5-6 and TRBJ2-7, the complete variable domain is DAGVTQSPTHLIKTRGQQVTLRCSPKSGHDTVSWYQQALGQGPQFIFQYYEEEERQRGNFPDRFSGHQFPNYSSELNVNALLLGDSALYLCASSPRRDRGSWSYEQYFGPGTRLTVT.

This rearrangement joins TRBV18 to TRBJ2-3, with 9 bases aligning to TRBD1. The CDR3 length is 15 residues. The V segment lost 5 bases and the J segment 2 bases; nucleotides outside the gene matches: 5. The germline gives CDR1 KGHSH, CDR2 LQKENI. CDR3 loop: CASSGQGIFTDTQYF. CDR3 bases: TGTGCCAGCTCAGGACAGGGGATCTTCACAGATACGCAGTATTTT.

The V and J genes are TRBV3-1 (or the pseudogene TRBV3-2) and TRBJ2-7; a possible D gene is TRBD2 (6 bases). The CDR3 covers 14 residues. The germline V and J ends were trimmed by 5 bases and 2 bases, with 13 bases remaining between them. Germline-derived CDR1 and CDR2 are LGHDT and YNNKEL (reference sequence). The CDR3 sequence: CASSYRDFPYEQYF. CDR3 in DNA: TGTGCCAGCAGCTATAGGGACTTTCCCTACGAGCAGTACTTC.

The CDR3 is CASSPTSGGEQYF. As DNA, the CDR3 is TGTGCCAGCAGTCCGACTAGCGGGGGCGAGCAGTACTTC. The J gene is TRBJ2-7, the V gene TRBV6-5; 12 bases agree with TRBD2. The junction had 2 bases not matched to a gene; V was cut back by 5 bases and J by 6 bases. There are 13 residues in the CDR3. Per the germline V gene, CDR1 is MNHEY and CDR2 is SVGAGI.